These T cell receptor beta chains were read from a single sample in a study of blood T cell repertoires in COVID-19. Sequencing was performed with immunoSEQ multiplex PCR; in TCRdb, only in-frame clones are kept and a portion is missing. There are about 68,000 clones in the sample; roughly 88% occur only once, and roughly 8.1% lies in the top ten. The sample was peripheral blood. The receptors come from a man aged 30-40 years with acute or convalescent COVID-19. The CDR3 runs from the conserved cysteine through the conserved F or W. A D gene is named only where the DNA matches it firmly. A clone size is listed for some rows: how often the clone was seen (once, few, many), or a class if it is expanded.

V gene: TRBV6-5; J gene: TRBJ2-7; clone size: few; D gene: NA; CDR3 protein: CASSPMRAYEQYF; CDR3 DNA: TGTGCCAGCAGTCCCATGAGGGCCTACGAGCAGTACTTC
V gene: TRBV11-2; J gene: TRBJ1-1; clone size: NA; D gene: NA; CDR3 protein: CASSLGGGPTEAFF; CDR3 DNA: TGTGCCAGCAGCTTAGGAGGGGGTCCAACTGAAGCTTTCTTT
V gene: TRBV7-8; J gene: TRBJ2-7; clone size: NA; D gene: NA; CDR3 protein: CASSSRTNYEQYF; CDR3 DNA: TGTGCCAGCAGCTCGCGGACAAACTACGAGCAGTACTTC
V gene: TRBV4-1; J gene: TRBJ2-7; clone size: NA; D gene: TRBD1; CDR3 protein: CASSLGTVYEQYF; CDR3 DNA: TGCGCCAGCAGCCTGGGGACAGTCTACGAGCAGTACTTC
V gene: TRBV14; J gene: TRBJ1-6; clone size: many; D gene: NA; CDR3 protein: CASSLTTSGAPLHF; CDR3 DNA: TGTGCCAGCAGTCTGACAACCTCGGGGGCACCCCTCCACTTT
V gene: TRBV6-2/TRBV6-3; J gene: TRBJ1-5; clone size: once; D gene: TRBD1; CDR3 protein: CASSWTGAGQPQHF; CDR3 DNA: TGTGCCAGCAGTTGGACAGGGGCGGGACAGCCCCAGCATTTT
V gene: TRBV6-5; J gene: TRBJ2-5; clone size: once; D gene: NA; CDR3 protein: CASLPRGYWTQYF; CDR3 DNA: TGTGCCAGCCTCCCTCGGGGATACTGGACCCAGTACTTC
V gene: TRBV5-1; J gene: TRBJ2-3; clone size: NA; D gene: TRBD1; CDR3 protein: CASSSQQGEDTQYF; CDR3 DNA: TGCGCCAGCAGCTCCCAACAGGGGGAAGATACGCAGTATTTT
V gene: TRBV12-3/TRBV12-4; J gene: TRBJ2-7; clone size: NA; D gene: TRBD2; CDR3 protein: CASSRPGGEQYF; CDR3 DNA: TGTGCCAGCAGTAGGCCGGGGGGAGAGCAGTACTTC
V gene: TRBV3-1/TRBV3-2; J gene: TRBJ1-2; clone size: NA; D gene: TRBD1; CDR3 protein: CASSQTGGDGTF; CDR3 DNA: TGTGCCAGCAGCCAGACAGGGGGCGATGGCACCTTC
V gene: TRBV2; J gene: TRBJ2-1; clone size: NA; D gene: TRBD2; CDR3 protein: CASSEMGGGQDEQFF; CDR3 DNA: TGTGCCAGCAGTGAAATGGGGGGAGGGCAGGATGAGCAGTTCTTC
V gene: TRBV7-9; J gene: TRBJ2-1; clone size: NA; D gene: NA; CDR3 protein: CASSLQGWVDNEQFF; CDR3 DNA: TGTGCCAGCAGCTTACAGGGGTGGGTCGACAATGAGCAGTTCTTC
V gene: TRBV7-9; J gene: TRBJ1-1; clone size: NA; D gene: TRBD1; CDR3 protein: CASSPRQGSNTEAFF; CDR3 DNA: TGTGCCAGCAGCCCGCGACAGGGCTCGAACACTGAAGCTTTCTTT
V gene: TRBV28; J gene: TRBJ2-7; clone size: NA; D gene: TRBD1; CDR3 protein: CASSFVLSRDSYEQYF; CDR3 DNA: TGTGCCAGCAGTTTCGTCCTGTCCCGGGACAGCTACGAGCAGTACTTC
V gene: TRBV15; J gene: TRBJ2-7; clone size: NA; D gene: NA; CDR3 protein: CATSRDGIYEQYF; CDR3 DNA: TGTGCCACCAGCCGTGACGGGATCTACGAGCAGTACTTC
V gene: TRBV11-2; J gene: TRBJ2-3; clone size: NA; D gene: NA; CDR3 protein: CASSLAEDTQYF; CDR3 DNA: TGTGCCAGCAGCTTAGCGGAGGATACGCAGTATTTT
V gene: TRBV28; J gene: TRBJ1-4; clone size: NA; D gene: NA; CDR3 protein: CASWEGAHNEKLFF; CDR3 DNA: TGTGCCAGCTGGGAGGGAGCTCATAATGAAAAACTGTTTTTT
V gene: TRBV18; J gene: TRBJ2-7; clone size: NA; D gene: NA; CDR3 protein: CASSPLQGFYEQYF; CDR3 DNA: TGTGCCAGCTCACCATTACAGGGTTTCTACGAGCAGTACTTC
V gene: TRBV10-3; J gene: TRBJ2-1; clone size: once; D gene: TRBD2; CDR3 protein: CAISRREGDNEQFF; CDR3 DNA: TGTGCCATCAGTCGCCGGGAGGGAGACAATGAGCAGTTCTTC
V gene: TRBV13; J gene: TRBJ1-2; clone size: NA; D gene: NA; CDR3 protein: CASSSRGRAGYTF; CDR3 DNA: TGTGCCAGCAGCTCCCGGGGGAGGGCTGGCTACACCTTC
V gene: TRBV9; J gene: TRBJ2-1; clone size: NA; D gene: TRBD2; CDR3 protein: CASSGNRLAGGEQFF; CDR3 DNA: TGTGCCAGCAGCGGAAATAGACTAGCGGGGGGTGAGCAGTTCTTC
V gene: TRBV28; J gene: TRBJ2-2; clone size: NA; D gene: TRBD2; CDR3 protein: CASSPTSVTNTGELFF; CDR3 DNA: TGTGCCAGCAGTCCGACTAGCGTGACGAACACCGGGGAGCTGTTTTTT
V gene: TRBV7-9; J gene: TRBJ1-5; clone size: NA; D gene: NA; CDR3 protein: CASSKTGSSNQPQHF; CDR3 DNA: TGTGCCAGCAGCAAAACAGGGTCCAGCAATCAGCCCCAGCATTTT